This T cell receptor beta chain appears in the sequencing data of a study of blood T cell repertoires in COVID-19 (dated by TCRdb to 2018 to 2020). About the study as a whole: Samples covering the acute and convalescent phases of COVID-19 were provided by collaborators in the United States, Italy and Spain. The prospective study material was composed of cDNA or gDNA derived from T cells, B-cell-depleted T cells, or PBMCs. Subjects who had been exposed to COVID-19, were actively infected with it, or had recovered from it provided the deeply sampled blood TCRbeta repertoires that made up the dataset. A freely available public database, intended as a resource for researchers studying the immune response to SARS-CoV-2, is where the repertoires were released. The samples were drawn from the first 160 participants of the ongoing ImmuneRACE study and from 1,254 subjects provided by 6 global collaborators. A de-identified subject ID, COVID-19 status, age in years and sex were almost always included in the sample metadata. Where available, HLA class I and class II types were obtained from metadata supplied by the sample provider rather than from assay-based typing.

The collaborating institutions used their own protocols to collect whole blood in K2EDTA tubes. For TCRbeta analysis, collaborators shipped samples as frozen whole blood, isolated PBMCs, or DNA extracted from either of those sample types. TCRbeta CDR3 regions were amplified from genomic DNA using the immunoSEQ Assay, a bias-controlled multiplex PCR. Turning to the authors' computational methods: The number of nucleated cells in each sample was estimated by amplification of reference gene primers within the assay. To quantify the absolute abundance of each unique TCRbeta CDR3 rearrangement, sequence reads were collapsed and filtered. For each sample, productive Simpson clonality was calculated as the square root of Simpson's diversity index across productive rearrangements. TCRdb limited this immuneACCESS table to in-frame rearrangements with V and J called. A share of clones is missing; checked studies link under half to unresolved V genes, and the rest is unexplained. V and J calls and clone size are copied from that table; D and trimming were computed from the DNA. The sample table lists over 85,000 clones, nearly 90% of them with a count of one. The ten largest account for about 5% of the sample.

Cut back by 0 bases and 8 bases, the V and J ends lie 10 bases apart. The CDR3 sequence holds 13 residues, the cysteine and phenylalanine included. The sequence is cut down to CDR3 DNA, 39 bases in frame from base 1. Per the germline V gene, SGHTA is the CDR1 and FQGNSA is the CDR2. This clone has a single count. What antigen it recognizes has not been identified. Base qualities are missing; no much larger clone stands one base away. Study-level results and caveats: The amount of clinical and demographic metadata varied by source and participant and was provided uncurated.

The TCR comes from a human donor in a cohort sampled during active COVID-19. The rearranged segments are TRBV7-2 and TRBJ1-1; TRBD1 could be the D gene, as 5 bases match. The sample taken for sequencing was peripheral blood. The CDR3 reads as follows: CASSLASRGEAFF. In nucleotide form, the sequence is TGTGCCAGCAGCTTAGCGTCACGGGGGGAAGCTTTCTTT.